This TCR beta chain came from a study of beta chain features in type 1 diabetes. Whole-study context: Healthy donors and patients had similar age, gender and cell yields.

Whole-study findings and limits: Type 1 diabetes patients had TCRB CDR3s that were shorter (moderately but significantly so) in all four CD4+ subsets. Within the patient group, naive, central memory and Treg TCRB repertoires appeared more similar to each other than within healthy donors. The analysis here could not establish whether HLA type shapes TCRB rearrangement.

Trimming stripped 1 base from V and 7 bases from J, with 17 bases between. The CDR3 has 15 amino acids. Germline loops: CDR1 SGHNT, CDR2 YYREEE (reference sequence). As every portion of the isolated RNA was reverse transcribed, the sequencing read expressed TCRB transcripts. Sequencing was performed with immunoSEQ multiplex PCR; in TCRdb, only in-frame clones are kept and a portion is missing. The sample yields about 240,000 clones, around 13% seen once. Details on this clone: Antigen specificity is unknown.

This clonotype originated in a man between 25 and 39 years old with type 1 diabetes. The rearrangement joins TRBV5-4 to TRBJ2-5; perhaps TRBD1 as D (5 bases). The sequencing input was naive CD4+ T cells from blood. CDR3 nucleotides: TGTGCCAGCAGCTTGAGGGGTAGGGGTCTGGGGACCCAGTACTTC. Translated, it gives CASSLRGRGLGTQYF.